A single sample is the source of the 10 T cell receptor beta chains below, sequenced in a study of T-cell memory formation after mild COVID-19. TCRdb itself ran the 5' RACE reads through MiXCR, one entry per CDR3 protein. The sample shows roughly 620,000 distinct CDR3 sequences, more than 15% of them seen only once. The source material was PBMCs or a T cell subset sorted from them (not recorded which). The source of these receptors is an adult woman who had mild COVID-19 (a few samples of this study predate the infection). Cell type and time point are not known.

This clonotype was observed a few times. This chain links TRBV7-9 with TRBJ2-3, with D tentatively TRBD1 or TRBD2 (5 bases each). Trimming pared 4 bases from V and 1 base from J, leaving 27 bases between. There are 20 residues in the CDR3. Germline V gives CDR1 SEHNR, CDR2 FQNEAQ (reference sequence). CDR3 nucleotide sequence: TGTGCCAGCAGCTCCCCCAAGACAAAACGCGGAACGGGGCGCACAGATACGCAGTATTTT. Residues: CASSSPKTKRGTGRTDTQYF.

The V call is TRBV21-1, the J call TRBJ1-1. TRBV21-1 is a known pseudogene. The CDR3 is 15 residues long. CDR3 sequence reads: CASSKVQGCNTEAFF. CDR3 DNA sequence: TGTGCCAGCAGCAAAGTGCAGGGCTGTAACACTGAAGCTTTCTTT.

Ten or more counts support this clonotype. The rearrangement joins TRBV5-6 to TRBJ2-3; D is ambiguous. This CDR3 contains 14 residues. CDR1 and CDR2 from the germline V gene are SGHDT and YYEEEE. V was shortened by 0 bases and J by 7 bases, with 12 bases between the two germline ends. This CDR3 reads CASSLALGPYTQYF. CDR3 coding DNA: TGTGCCAGCAGCTTGGCCCTCGGCCCCTATACGCAGTATTTT.

This clonotype was seen more than once but under ten times. V usage is TRBV29-1 and J usage is TRBJ2-3; D call uncertain. Germline CDR1 is SQVTM and CDR2 is ANQGSEA. V was shortened by 7 bases and J by 5 bases, with 7 bases between the two germline ends. The CDR3 totals 10 residues. CDR3 residues: CSGAQDTQYF. As DNA, the CDR3 is TGCAGCGGAGCGCAAGATACGCAGTATTTT.

The chain couples TRBV6-6 to TRBJ1-1; a weak D match, TRBD1 (6 bases). The CDR3 covers 13 residues. Trimming stripped 4 bases from V and 5 bases from J, with 11 bases between. Looked up from germline, CDR1 is MNHNY and CDR2 is SVGAGI (reference sequence). This CDR3 is CASSWEGGTEAFF. In nucleotides, the CDR3 is TGTGCCAGCAGTTGGGAGGGGGGAACTGAAGCTTTCTTT.

This clonotype was seen ten or more times. The chain uses TRBV5-1 and TRBJ1-4, with TRBD1 matching over 7 bases. CDR1 and CDR2 (germline): SGHRS, YFSETQ. This CDR3 region has 14 residues. The J segment lost 8 bases and the V segment lost 0 bases, leaving 4 bases of the junction unmatched. The CDR3 here is CASSLGQGGEKLFF. In DNA form, the CDR3 reads TGCGCCAGCAGCTTGGGACAGGGAGGAGAAAAACTGTTTTTT.

Only a few counts were recorded for this clonotype. The genes are TRBV6-5 and TRBJ2-7; 9 bases agree with TRBD1. The CDR3 loop spans 16 amino acids. V shed 8 bases and J 7 bases; nucleotides not matched to a gene: 18. Germline values: CDR1 MNHEY, CDR2 SVGAGI. The DNA for the CDR3 is TGTGCCAGCGCGCCGGGAACCCCGGGACAGGGTAGGGAGCAGTACTTC. Its translation is CASAPGTPGQGREQYF.

This clonotype was detected only a few times. The gene calls are TRBV6-5 and TRBJ1-1; a weak D match, TRBD1 (5 bases). The CDR3 sequence is 14 residues long. Germline values: CDR1 MNHEY, CDR2 SVGAGI. Trimming took 0 bases from V and 1 from J, leaving 6 bases between them. The CDR3 DNA is TGTGCCAGCAGTTACTCCGACAGGAACACTGAAGCTTTCTTT. Amino acids: CASSYSDRNTEAFF.

The V gene is TRBV9, the J gene TRBJ2-7, with D hard to call. Germline CDR1 reads SGDLS; CDR2 reads YYNGEE. Between the trimmed V and J ends, which lost 4 bases and 1 base, there was a span of 21 bases. The CDR3 is 17 residues long. CDR3 DNA: TGTGCCAGCAGCCCGCAAGTTTTCGCCGGTATTTCCTACGAGCAGTACTTC. This encodes CASSPQVFAGISYEQYF.

This clonotype was recorded a few times. The V call is TRBV19, the J call TRBJ1-1; no definite D call. CDR3 size: 10 residues. CDR1 is LNHDA, CDR2 SQIVND, per germline (reference sequence). V was shortened by 6 bases and J by 6 bases, with 5 bases between the two germline ends. The CDR3 coding sequence is TGTGCCAGTAGCGCAGCTGAAGCTTTCTTT. It is translated as CASSAAEAFF. Full variable domain (missing parts from reference TRBV19 and TRBJ1-1): DGGITQSPKYLFRKEGQNVTLSCEQNLNHDAMYWYRQDPGQGLRLIYYSQIVNDFQKGDIAEGYSVSREKKESFPLTVTSAQKNPTAFYLCASSAAEAFFGQGTRLTVV.